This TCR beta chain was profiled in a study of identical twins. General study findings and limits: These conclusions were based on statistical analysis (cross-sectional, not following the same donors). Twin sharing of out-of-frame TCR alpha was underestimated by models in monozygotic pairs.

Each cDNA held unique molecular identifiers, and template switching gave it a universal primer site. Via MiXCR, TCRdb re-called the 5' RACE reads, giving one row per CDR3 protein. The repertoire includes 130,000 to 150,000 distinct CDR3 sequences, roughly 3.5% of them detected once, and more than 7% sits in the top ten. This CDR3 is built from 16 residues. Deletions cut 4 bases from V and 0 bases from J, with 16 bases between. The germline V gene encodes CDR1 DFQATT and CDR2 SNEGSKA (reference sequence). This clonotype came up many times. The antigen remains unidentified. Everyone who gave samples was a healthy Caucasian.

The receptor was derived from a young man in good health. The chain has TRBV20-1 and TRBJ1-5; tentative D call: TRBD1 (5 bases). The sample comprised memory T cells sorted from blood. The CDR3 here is CSAKWGQGDSNQPQHF. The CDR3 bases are TGCAGTGCTAAATGGGGCCAGGGAGATAGCAATCAGCCCCAGCATTTT.